The 11 T cell receptor beta chains given below trace back to one sample, sequenced in a study of T cells in Graves' hyperthyroidism and ophthalmopathy (dated by TCRdb to the late 2010s). The protocol used for the library was multiplex PCR. The sample was run on an Illumina HiSeq 2000. Amplification of TCR beta CDR3 regions was carried out from RNA transcripts. A first-round RT-PCR of the TCR CDR3 used the HTBI primer set with the Qiagen OneStep RT-PCR kit. TCRdb cleaned the public reads at Q25 with fastp, built clones with MiXCR and kept in-frame beta chains. Duplicate CDR3 protein sequences are folded into a single record with the most common DNA and genes. This sample holds hundreds of thousands of distinct CDR3 sequences; just under 15% were observed only once. 32% of the sample goes to the ten largest clones. The sequencing input was blood. The receptors stem from a woman aged 25 to 45 with Graves' hyperthyroidism.

Ten or more counts support this clonotype. The chain carries TRBV28 and TRBJ2-7; D is undetermined. Per germline, CDR1 MDHEN and CDR2 SYDVKM. The CDR3 sequence is 17 residues long. V lost 6 bases to trimming and J lost 1 base, with 22 bases between them. CDR3 in DNA: TGTGCCAGCAGACCCCACCTAAGCTTATTGAGTTCCTACGAGCAGTACTTC. Its translation: CASRPHLSLLSSYEQYF.

This clonotype occurred many times. The V call is TRBV2, the J call TRBJ1-2; TRBD1 aligns across 7 bases. After removal of 2 bases from V and 7 bases from J, the junction contained 13 bases not matched to a gene. The germline gives CDR1 SNHLY, CDR2 FYNNEI. The CDR3 runs to 16 residues. The CDR3, as DNA: TGTGCCAGCAGTGAAACCCAAATGACAGGGCGGCGTGGCTACACCTTC. Protein: CASSETQMTGRRGYTF. Filled out from reference TRBV2 and TRBJ1-2, the complete variable domain reads EPEVTQTPSHQVTQMGQEVILRCVPISNHLYFYWYRQILGQKVEFLVSFYNNEISEKSEIFDDQFSVERPDGSNFTLKIRSTKLEDSAMYFCASSETQMTGRRGYTFGSGTRLTVV.

The V call is TRBV14, the J call TRBJ1-2; 8 nucleotides match TRBD1. CDR3 length equals 17 residues. CDR1 and CDR2 (germline): SGHDN, FVKESK. J lost 0 bases, V lost 4 bases, and 10 bases had no gene match. CDR3 DNA sequence: TGTGCCAGCAGCCCTCTTAGACAGGGGCGAACTAACTATGGCTACACCTTC. Translating it yields CASSPLRQGRTNYGYTF.

This clonotype has at least ten counts. This chain joins TRBV9 and TRBJ1-1; D not certain. CDR1 is SGDLS, CDR2 YYNGEE, per germline. The CDR3 totals 17 residues. Trimming took 2 bases from V and 4 from J, leaving 21 bases between them. CDR3 DNA sequence: TGTGCCAGCAGCGTTATATCGGACGGGCCTTTTGGCACTGAAGCTTTCTTT. It codes for CASSVISDGPFGTEAFF.

This clonotype was recorded many times. CDR3 sequence: CASTRRTTSGSTTGDTQYF. In DNA form, the CDR3 reads TGTGCCAGCACCCGGCGTACGACTAGCGGGAGCACCACGGGAGATACGCAGTATTTT. V gene TRBV6-2 or TRBV6-3 combines with J gene TRBJ2-3; 12 bases are a match to TRBD2. The germline V gene encodes CDR1 MNHEY and CDR2 SVGEGT. Unmatched junction bases numbered 19, after V lost 7 bases and J lost 5 bases. The length of the CDR3 is 19 residues.

On this clonotype: Being one base from a much bigger clone, this may be a read error. The V and J genes are TRBV3-1 and TRBJ1-1; D gene unclear. The germline V and J ends were trimmed by 0 bases and 6 bases, with 20 bases remaining between them. From germline, CDR1 is LGHDT and CDR2 YNNKEL (reference sequence). The CDR3 runs to 17 residues. The CDR3 region has the DNA TGTGCCAGCAGCCAAGACACGGGGAGGGCTTTGAGCGCTGAAGCTTTCTTT. Translated, it gives CASSQDTGRALSAEAFF.

This rearrangement joins TRBV5-1 to TRBJ2-2; D is perhaps TRBD2 (6 bases). V gave up 1 base and J gave up 1 base, with 11 bases separating them. This CDR3 is 16 amino acids long. Germline assignment: CDR1 SGHRS and CDR2 YFSETQ. The CDR3 nucleotides are TGCGCCAGCAGCTTGTCTGACGGGGGGAACACCGGGGAGCTGTTTTTT. Its protein is CASSLSDGGNTGELFF.

This chain joins TRBV19 and TRBJ2-1; possibly TRBD1 for D (5 bases). Germline V gives CDR1 LNHDA, CDR2 SQIVND (reference sequence). The CDR3 runs to 17 residues. Trimming shortened V by 0 bases and J by 0 bases, and 12 bases separated the two germline ends. The CDR3 spells CASSIEDMTFSYNEQFF. CDR3 nucleotides: TGTGCCAGTAGTATAGAGGACATGACTTTCTCCTACAATGAGCAGTTCTTC.

This rearrangement joins TRBV7-6 to TRBJ2-6; 8 positions match TRBD1. After removal of 6 bases from V and 1 base from J, the junction contained 8 bases not matched to a gene. CDR1 and CDR2 (germline): SGHVS, FNYEAQ. There are 17 residues in the CDR3. The chain's CDR3 is CASRWGQEGSGANVLTF. The CDR3 DNA is TGTGCCAGCAGGTGGGGACAGGAGGGGTCTGGGGCCAACGTCCTGACTTTC.

The chain employs TRBV6-6 and TRBJ1-4; D is unclear. Germline V gene sequence: CDR1 MNHNY, CDR2 SVGAGI (reference sequence). Trimming removed 0 bases from V and 4 bases from J, with 15 bases in between. This CDR3 is 17 amino acids long. The CDR3 sequence is CASSYSFRRAVNEKLFF. The CDR3, as DNA: TGTGCCAGCAGTTACTCGTTTCGCCGGGCCGTTAATGAAAAACTGTTTTTT.

A few counts support this clonotype. This clone may be a read error of a much larger clone one base away. The chain carries TRBV24-1 and TRBJ2-2, with no clear D. The CDR3 sequence is 15 residues long. The ends were cut back, 5 bases at V and 1 base at J, with 10 bases in the middle. The germline CDR1 and CDR2 sequences are KGHDR and SFDVKD. CDR3 nucleotide sequence: TGTGCCACCAGTGTTTCCAACAGGAACACCGGGGAGCTGTTTTTT. Amino acids: CATSVSNRNTGELFF.